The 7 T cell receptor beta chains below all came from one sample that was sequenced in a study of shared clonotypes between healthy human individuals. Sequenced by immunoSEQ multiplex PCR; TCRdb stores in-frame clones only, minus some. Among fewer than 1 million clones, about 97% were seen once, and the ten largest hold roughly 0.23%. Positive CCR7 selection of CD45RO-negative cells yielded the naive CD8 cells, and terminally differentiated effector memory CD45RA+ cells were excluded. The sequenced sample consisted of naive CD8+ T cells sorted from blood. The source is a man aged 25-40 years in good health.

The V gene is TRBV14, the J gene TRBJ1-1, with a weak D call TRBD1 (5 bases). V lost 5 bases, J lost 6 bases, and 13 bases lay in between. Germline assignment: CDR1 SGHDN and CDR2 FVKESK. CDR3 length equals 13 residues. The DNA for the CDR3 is TGTGCCAGCAGCTCGGGGCAGAGGGCTGAAGCTTTCTTT. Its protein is CASSSGQRAEAFF.

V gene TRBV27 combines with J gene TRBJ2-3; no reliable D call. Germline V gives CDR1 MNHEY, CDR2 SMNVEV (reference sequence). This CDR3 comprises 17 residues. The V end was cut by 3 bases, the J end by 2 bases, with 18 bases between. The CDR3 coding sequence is TGTGCCAGCAGTTTGGAGTTTGGGAAGCTAAACACAGATACGCAGTATTTT. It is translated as CASSLEFGKLNTDTQYF.

The CDR3 region is CANSRVAGLNTGELFF. In nucleotides, the CDR3 is TGTGCCAACAGTCGGGTAGCGGGACTGAACACCGGGGAGCTGTTTTTT. The chain employs TRBV9 and TRBJ2-2; 8 positions agree with TRBD2. The CDR3 contains 16 residues. The V and J ends lost 9 bases and 1 base, in that order; junction bases with no gene match: 11. Per germline, CDR1 SGDLS and CDR2 YYNGEE.

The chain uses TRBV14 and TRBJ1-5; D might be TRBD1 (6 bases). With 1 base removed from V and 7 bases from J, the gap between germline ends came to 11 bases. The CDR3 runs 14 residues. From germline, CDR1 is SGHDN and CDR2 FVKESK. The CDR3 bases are TGTGCCAGCAGCCAAGGAACAGGGATGCAGCCCCAGCATTTT. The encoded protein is CASSQGTGMQPQHF. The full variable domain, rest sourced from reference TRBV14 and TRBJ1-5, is EAGVTQFPSHSVIEKGQTVTLRCDPISGHDNLYWYRRVMGKEIKFLLHFVKESKQDESGMPNNRFLAERTGGTYSTLKVQPAELEDSGVYFCASSQGTGMQPQHFGDGTRLSIL.

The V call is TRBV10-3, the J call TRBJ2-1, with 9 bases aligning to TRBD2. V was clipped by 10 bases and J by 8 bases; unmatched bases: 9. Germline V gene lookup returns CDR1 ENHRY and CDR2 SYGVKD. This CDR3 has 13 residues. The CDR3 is CATFGLASHEQFF. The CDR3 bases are TGTGCCACGTTTGGACTAGCGTCCCATGAGCAGTTCTTC.

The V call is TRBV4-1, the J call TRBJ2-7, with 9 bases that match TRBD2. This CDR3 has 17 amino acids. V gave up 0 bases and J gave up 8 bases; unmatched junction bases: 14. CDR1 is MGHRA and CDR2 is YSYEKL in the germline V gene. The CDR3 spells CASSQEGAGGSSLQQYF. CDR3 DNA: TGCGCCAGCAGCCAAGAAGGCGCGGGGGGGTCTTCATTACAGCAGTACTTC.

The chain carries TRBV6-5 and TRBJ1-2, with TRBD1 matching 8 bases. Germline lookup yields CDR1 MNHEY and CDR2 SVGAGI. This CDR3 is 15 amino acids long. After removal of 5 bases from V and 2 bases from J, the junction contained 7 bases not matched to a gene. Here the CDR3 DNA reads TGTGCCAGCAGTAAACGGACAGGGACGAACTATGGCTACACCTTC. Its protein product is CASSKRTGTNYGYTF.